This T cell receptor beta chain was captured by sequencing in a study of T-cell memory formation after mild COVID-19. Study in general: Each donor largely had its own TCR clusters.

The CDR3 covers 17 residues. V was clipped by 1 base and J by 2 bases; unmatched bases: 3. Germline CDR1 is SGHTA and CDR2 is FQGNSA. MiXCR, run by TCRdb on the 5' RACE reads, gives a single entry per CDR3 protein. The sample consists of 200,000 to 250,000 distinct CDR3 sequences, more than 25% of them appearing once. The source of this sequence is an adult woman who had mild COVID-19 (a few samples of this study predate the infection). Cell type and time point are not known. The sample consisted of PBMCs or a T cell subset sorted from them (not recorded which). This chain connects TRBV7-2 to TRBJ2-2; 11 bases are a match to TRBD2. Here the CDR3 reads CASSLGLAGGNTGELFF. The CDR3 DNA follows: TGTGCCAGCAGCTTAGGGCTAGCGGGAGGTAACACCGGGGAGCTGTTTTTT. The entire variable domain, with the rest obtained from reference TRBV7-2 and TRBJ2-2, is as follows: GAGVSQSPSNKVTEKGKDVELRCDPISGHTALYWYRQSLGQGLEFLIYFQGNSAPDKSGLPSDRFSAERTGGSVSTLTIQRTQQEDSAVYLCASSLGLAGGNTGELFFGEGSRLTVL.